Sequencing of this T cell receptor (beta chain) was carried out in a study of control samples from healthy donors and cancer patients. Profiling relied on immunoSEQ multiplex PCR, and the TCRdb table lists in-frame clones only, not all of them. This sample has roughly 14,000 clones, with over 80% found just once. This CDR3 contains 13 residues. V trimming: 6 bases; J trimming: 7 bases; junction bases outside the gene matches: 9. CDR1 GTSNPN and CDR2 SVGIG come from the germline V gene (reference sequence). The source of this sequence is a woman between 65 and 79 years old with colorectal cancer. This chain uses TRBV30 with TRBJ1-2, with 9 nucleotides matching TRBD1. Sequenced sample: PBMCs. DNA for the CDR3: TGTGCCTGTGTCCACACAGGGGGCGGTGGCTACACCTTC. Protein: CACVHTGGGGYTF. Full variable domain (outside the CDR3, taken from reference TRBV30 and TRBJ1-2): SQTIHQWPATLVQPVGSPLSLECTVEGTSNPNLYWYRQAAGRGLQLLFYSVGIGQISSEVPQNLSASRPQDRQFILSSKKLLLSDSGFYLCACVHTGGGGYTFGSGTRLTVV.